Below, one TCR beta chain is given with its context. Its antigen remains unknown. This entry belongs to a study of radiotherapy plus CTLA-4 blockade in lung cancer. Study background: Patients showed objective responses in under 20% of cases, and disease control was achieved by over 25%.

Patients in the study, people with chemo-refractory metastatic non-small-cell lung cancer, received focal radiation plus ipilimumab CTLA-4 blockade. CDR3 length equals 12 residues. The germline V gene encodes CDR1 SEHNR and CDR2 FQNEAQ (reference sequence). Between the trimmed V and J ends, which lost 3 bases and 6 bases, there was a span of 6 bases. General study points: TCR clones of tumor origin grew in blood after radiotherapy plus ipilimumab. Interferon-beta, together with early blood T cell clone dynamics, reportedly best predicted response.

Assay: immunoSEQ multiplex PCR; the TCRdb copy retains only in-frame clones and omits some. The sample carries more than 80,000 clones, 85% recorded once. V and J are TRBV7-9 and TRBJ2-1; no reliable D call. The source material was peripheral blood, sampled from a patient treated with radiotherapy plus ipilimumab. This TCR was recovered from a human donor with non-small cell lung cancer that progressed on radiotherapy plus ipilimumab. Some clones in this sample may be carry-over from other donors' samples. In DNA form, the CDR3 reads TGTGCCAGCAGCTTTTCGCGCAATGAGCAGTTCTTC. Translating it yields CASSFSRNEQFF.